This section outlines one T cell receptor beta chain sequence together with its context. Its antigen remains unknown. PCR was performed using 60 Vbeta and 13 Jbeta primers. TCRdb keeps only in-frame clones here, not all; method: immunoSEQ multiplex PCR. This sample's clone table lists approximately 75,000 clones. These data belong to a study of cytomegalovirus exposure and HLA in healthy donors. Germline CDR1 and CDR2: SGHVS and FQNEAQ. Trimming shortened V by 2 bases and J by 12 bases, and 17 bases separated the two germline ends. The CDR3 has 14 residues. As for the donors, each was a healthy bone marrow donor. Study-level findings and limits: Later work showed greater clonal expansion in HLA-associated TCR beta chains than in equally common others. In a later analysis, specific HLA alleles were associated with 15,000 or so TCR beta sequences at a 0.05 false discovery rate.

The chain uses TRBV7-8 and TRBJ2-1, with a tentative D call TRBD1 (6 bases). Sequenced material: PBMCs. The source of this sequence is a man aged 35 to 55 in good health and CMV-seronegative. The CDR3 spells CASSLTEGDYGQFF. The CDR3 DNA sequence: TGTGCCAGCAGCTTAACTGAGGGGGATTACGGGCAGTTCTTC. Supplemented by reference TRBV7-8 and TRBJ2-1, the full variable domain reads GAGVSQSPRYKVAKRGQDVALRCDPISGHVSLFWYQQALGQGPEFLTYFQNEAQLDKSGLPSDRFFAERPEGSVSTLKIQRTQQEDSAVYLCASSLTEGDYGQFFGPGTRLTVL.